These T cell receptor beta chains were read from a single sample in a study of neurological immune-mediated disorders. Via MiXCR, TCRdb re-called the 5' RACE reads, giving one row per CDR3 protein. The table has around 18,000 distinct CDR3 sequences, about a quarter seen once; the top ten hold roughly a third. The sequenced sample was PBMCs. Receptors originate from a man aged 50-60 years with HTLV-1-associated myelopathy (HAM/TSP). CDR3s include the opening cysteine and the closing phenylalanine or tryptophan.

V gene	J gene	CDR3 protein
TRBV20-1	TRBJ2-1	CSARDWGNEQFF
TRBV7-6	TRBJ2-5	CASSLAGRGETQYF
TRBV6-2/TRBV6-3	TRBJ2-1	CASVSGGGNEQFF
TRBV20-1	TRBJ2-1	CSATGQGQSGEQFF
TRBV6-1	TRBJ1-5	CASNFADSNQPQHF
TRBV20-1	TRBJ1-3	CSARDPTGGNTIYF
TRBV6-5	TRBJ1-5	CASSRGDGQPQHF
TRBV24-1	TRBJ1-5	CVTSRTGGWDQPQHF
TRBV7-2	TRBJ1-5	CASSSQLGSSEAQHF
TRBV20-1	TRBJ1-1	CSARRVVAPRDRNTEAFF
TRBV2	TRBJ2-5	CASSNGVYQETQYF
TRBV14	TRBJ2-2	CASSQGPFDTGELFF
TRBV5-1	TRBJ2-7	CASSLVGGNSYEQYF
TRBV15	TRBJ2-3	CATSRTSGSTDTQYF
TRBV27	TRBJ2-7	CASSPRYGEQYF
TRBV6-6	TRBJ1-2	CASSWGQNYGYTF
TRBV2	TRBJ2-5	CASSARTGPGETQYF
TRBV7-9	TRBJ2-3	CASSPKLGESTDTQYF
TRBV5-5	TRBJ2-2	CATQRVAGAIDGELFF
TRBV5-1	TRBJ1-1	CASSLSTPTTEAFF
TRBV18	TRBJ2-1	CASSTGLAGNEQFF
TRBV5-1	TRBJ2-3	CASSPVPTDTQYF
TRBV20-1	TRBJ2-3	CSARRAGGATDTQYF
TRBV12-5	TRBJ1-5	CASGPGTGPINQPQHF
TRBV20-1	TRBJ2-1	CSAVGTSGASNEQFF
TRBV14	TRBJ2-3	CASSLGRGADTQYF
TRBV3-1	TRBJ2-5	CASSQDHRQETQYF
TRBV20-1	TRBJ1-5	CSALRQHSNQPQHF
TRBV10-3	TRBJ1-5	CAISSGTGAAGGNQPQHF
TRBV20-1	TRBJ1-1	CSAYGGRGTEAFF
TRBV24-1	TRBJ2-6	CATSPTYSGANVLTF
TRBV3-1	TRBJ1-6	CASSQDLDTGYNSPLHF
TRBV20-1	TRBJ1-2	CSAGQGARNNYGYTF
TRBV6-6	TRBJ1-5	CASRPTGTDSNQPQHF
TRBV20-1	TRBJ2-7	CSARDRTVLSYEQYF
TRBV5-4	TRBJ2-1	CASSLVGASSYNEQFF
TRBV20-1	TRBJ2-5	CSGYRDRAQETQYF
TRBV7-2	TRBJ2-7	CASSLAVSGGSYEQYF
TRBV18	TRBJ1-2	CASSRTGDYGYTF
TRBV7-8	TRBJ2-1	CASSSPHGAYNEQFF
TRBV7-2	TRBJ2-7	CASRVSGPTYEQYF
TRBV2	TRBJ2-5	CASSGGQGETQYF
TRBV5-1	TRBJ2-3	CASSYRAHTDTQYF
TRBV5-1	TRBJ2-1	CASSRGLESYNEQFF
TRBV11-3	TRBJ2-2	CASSLQDSANTGELFF
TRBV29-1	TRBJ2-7	CSVVVQSYEQYF
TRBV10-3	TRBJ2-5	CASAGGRETQYF
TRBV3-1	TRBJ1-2	CASSQVGAVGYTF